The 32 T cell receptor beta chains presented below share a single source sample, sequenced in a study of cytomegalovirus exposure and HLA in healthy donors. Amplification used 60 Vbeta primers and 13 Jbeta primers. Clones were sequenced by immunoSEQ multiplex PCR, and TCRdb holds only the in-frame ones, with some missing. The sample carries 100,000 to 150,000 clones, roughly 80% recorded once. Sequencing was done on a sample of PBMCs. The receptors were gathered from a man aged 30 to 39 in good health and CMV-seronegative.

This chain joins TRBV2 and TRBJ1-1, with D possibly matching TRBD1 (5 bases). V lost 6 bases and J 7 bases, leaving 12 bases between the germline ends. This CDR3 is built from 12 residues. CDR1 is SNHLY, CDR2 FYNNEI, per germline. In nucleotides, the CDR3 is TGTGCCAGCAGCCCAGTGACAGATGAAGCTTTCTTT. Translated, it gives CASSPVTDEAFF.

This clone appeared a few times. V is TRBV5-1 and J is TRBJ1-1; 8 bases are shared with TRBD1. The CDR3 is made up of 14 amino acids. Germline CDR1 is SGHRS and CDR2 is YFSETQ. J was trimmed by 5 bases and V by 4 bases; bases with no gene match: 7. The CDR3 DNA reads as TGCGCCAGCAGCCCGGAATGGACAGGGACTGAAGCTTTCTTT. It translates to CASSPEWTGTEAFF.

The chain couples TRBV29-1 to TRBJ2-7, with D possibly TRBD1 on 5 matching bases. Per the germline V gene, CDR1 is SQVTM and CDR2 is ANQGSEA. Deletions cut 5 bases from V and 6 bases from J, with 11 bases between. This CDR3 has 11 amino acids. The CDR3 is CSVLQGFEQYF. The DNA for the CDR3 is TGCAGCGTTCTCCAGGGCTTCGAGCAGTACTTC.

Written as DNA, the CDR3 is TGTGCCTGGAGTTTTCTCAGGGGGCGCGTCGATGAGCAGTTCTTC. It yields the protein CAWSFLRGRVDEQFF. J is TRBJ2-1 and V is TRBV30, with 8 positions matching TRBD1. The CDR3 contains 15 residues. Germline assignment: CDR1 GTSNPN and CDR2 SVGIG (reference sequence). V was pared by 2 bases and J by 8 bases, with 11 bases of the junction left unmatched.

The chain is built from TRBV19 and TRBJ1-2, with TRBD1 as a possible D gene (6 bases). Trimming removed 6 bases at V and 2 bases at J, with 19 bases between. The CDR3 has 16 amino acids. The germline CDR1 and CDR2 sequences are LNHDA and SQIVND (reference sequence). The CDR3 loop reads CASSPSQGIANYGYTF. In nucleotides, the CDR3 is TGTGCCAGTAGCCCTAGCCAGGGGATTGCGAACTATGGCTACACCTTC.

The chain uses TRBV5-1 and TRBJ1-6, with 8 nucleotides matching TRBD1. From germline, CDR1 is SGHRS and CDR2 YFSETQ. The CDR3 runs 15 residues. Germline trimming cut 4 bases from V and 9 bases from J; bases unmatched to any gene: 9. For the CDR3, the DNA is TGCGCCAGCAGCCCTGGACAGGGTGCGGGTTCACCCCTCCACTTT. Residues: CASSPGQGAGSPLHF.

This clone was picked up one time. The chain links TRBV5-6 to TRBJ1-2, with D maybe TRBD1 (5 bases). Germline loops: CDR1 SGHDT, CDR2 YYEEEE. V dropped 1 base and J dropped 5 bases, with 15 bases sitting between them. CDR3 length equals 15 residues. The CDR3 here is CASSLSTGPSYGYTF. The CDR3 DNA reads TGTGCCAGCAGCTTGTCTACAGGACCGAGTTATGGCTACACCTTC.

CDR3 coding DNA: TGTGCCAGCAGCTTAAGTTCGTGGGGGGGATACGAGCAGTACTTC. Translating gives CASSLSSWGGYEQYF. The V gene is TRBV7-6, the J gene TRBJ2-7; 7 nucleotides agree with TRBD2. The J segment lost 4 bases and the V segment lost 2 bases, leaving 8 bases of the junction unmatched. Germline values: CDR1 SGHVS, CDR2 FNYEAQ. CDR3 length: 15 residues.

This rearrangement joins TRBV6-1 to TRBJ1-2; TRBD1 is a possible D gene (6 bases). Trimming left V 3 bases short and J 4 bases short, with 12 bases between. CDR3 length: 14 amino acids. Germline CDR1 is MNHNS and CDR2 is SASEGT. The CDR3 sequence is CASSEGQRIYGYTF. DNA of the CDR3: TGTGCCAGCAGTGAGGGACAACGGATCTATGGCTACACCTTC.

The rearrangement uses TRBV5-1 and TRBJ1-5; D is unresolved. Looked up from germline, CDR1 is SGHRS and CDR2 is YFSETQ. Trimming removed 7 bases at V and 6 bases at J, with 14 bases between. The CDR3 runs to 13 residues. The CDR3 sequence: CASARDLGQPQHF. The CDR3 coding sequence is TGCGCCAGCGCGAGGGATTTGGGTCAGCCCCAGCATTTT.

The chain has TRBV29-1 and TRBJ2-7; possibly TRBD2 for D (6 bases). The V gene lost 3 bases and the J gene lost 6 bases, with 18 bases spanning the gap. Germline CDR1 is SQVTM and CDR2 is ANQGSEA. The CDR3 runs to 14 residues. The CDR3 nucleotides are TGCAGCGTTGACCTGGCAGTGGGGGGTGGCGAGCAGTACTTC. Amino acid sequence: CSVDLAVGGGEQYF.

V is TRBV11-1 and J is TRBJ2-1; tentative D call: TRBD2 (5 bases). CDR1 and CDR2 (germline): SGHAT, FQDESV (reference sequence). Trimming pared 3 bases from V and 2 bases from J, leaving 17 bases between. The CDR3 spans 17 residues. Written as DNA, the CDR3 is TGTGCCAGCAGCTTTATGCTTAGGACTGTTGCCTACAATGAGCAGTTCTTC. Amino acids: CASSFMLRTVAYNEQFF. The full variable domain, completed using reference TRBV11-1 and TRBJ2-1, is EAEVAQSPRYKITEKSQAVAFWCDPISGHATLYWYRQILGQGPELLVQFQDESVVDDSQLPKDRFSAERLKGVDSTLKIQPAELGDSAMYLCASSFMLRTVAYNEQFFGPGTRLTVL.

This sequence joins TRBV11-3 and TRBJ2-7; 8 nucleotides match TRBD2. The CDR3 has 17 residues. With 3 bases clipped from V and 5 bases from J, the junction kept 15 bases outside the gene matches. Germline-derived CDR1 and CDR2 are SGHNT and YENEEA. CDR3 region: CASSFDGRQAGENEQYF. The CDR3, as DNA: TGTGCCAGCAGCTTCGACGGGAGGCAAGCGGGAGAAAACGAGCAGTACTTC.

This chain connects TRBV10-3 to TRBJ1-5, with TRBD1 as a possible D gene (6 bases). CDR3 length: 15 amino acids. The germline V gene encodes CDR1 ENHRY and CDR2 SYGVKD. V lost 2 bases to trimming and J lost 3 bases, with 11 bases between them. The CDR3 here is CAISETPGHNQPQHF. The CDR3 DNA follows: TGTGCCATCAGTGAGACCCCGGGACACAATCAGCCCCAGCATTTT.

The chain uses TRBV5-1 and TRBJ2-1, with TRBD2 matching 7 bases. The V gene end was trimmed by 4 bases and the J gene end by 0 bases; junction bases not matched to a gene: 10. CDR3 length: 17 residues. Per the germline V gene, CDR1 is SGHRS and CDR2 is YFSETQ. CDR3 protein: CASSPPTSHSSYNEQFF. CDR3 in DNA: TGCGCCAGCAGCCCCCCGACTAGCCATAGCTCCTACAATGAGCAGTTCTTC.

Remarks on this clone: One end of the junction fails to match germline, which may point to a read error. This sample includes further DNA sequences coding for the same CDR3. This chain links TRBV5-1 with TRBJ2-7; TRBD2 matches at 9 bases. Germline assignment: CDR1 SGHRS and CDR2 YFSETQ. The CDR3 is 15 residues long. The CDR3, as DNA: TGCGCCAGCAGCTCTCTAGCGGGGAGCTCCTACGAGCAGTATTTC. This encodes CASSSLAGSSYEQYF.

Here the CDR3 reads CASSLQDTQYF. CDR3 nucleotides: TGCGCCAGCAGCTTACAAGATACGCAGTATTTT. The V gene is TRBV5-1, the J gene TRBJ2-3; D uncertain. The CDR3 sequence is 11 residues long. Trimming took off 2 bases at V and 5 bases at J, with 3 bases between the two ends. In germline, CDR1 is SGHRS, CDR2 YFSETQ.

The chain uses TRBV25-1 and TRBJ2-6; TRBD2 matches 10 bases. This CDR3 contains 18 residues. Germline trimming cut 4 bases from V and 1 base from J; bases unmatched to any gene: 7. Germline values: CDR1 MGHDK, CDR2 SYGVNS. Here the CDR3 DNA reads TGTGCCAGCAGTGCATCTAGCGGGAGACAGTCTGGGGCCAACGTCCTGACTTTC. This codes for CASSASSGRQSGANVLTF.

The chain couples TRBV4-3 to TRBJ2-7; 10 bases are a match to TRBD1. Trimming took 1 base from V and 3 from J; bases not matched to a gene: 9. This CDR3 has 17 amino acids. Germline lookup yields CDR1 LGHNA and CDR2 YSLEER. The CDR3 sequence is CASSQALLGQGDYEQYF. CDR3 bases: TGCGCCAGCAGCCAAGCCCTCCTAGGACAGGGGGACTACGAGCAGTACTTC.

This clone was counted a single time. V and J are TRBV6-5 and TRBJ1-1; 8 nucleotides agree with TRBD1. There are 16 residues in the CDR3. Germline trimming cut 0 bases from V and 1 base from J; bases unmatched to any gene: 4. Germline assignment: CDR1 MNHEY and CDR2 SVGAGI. The CDR3 sequence: CASSYSPGQENTEAFF. The CDR3 nucleotides read TGTGCCAGCAGTTACTCCCCGGGACAGGAGAACACTGAAGCTTTCTTT.

The chain carries TRBV19 and TRBJ2-7, with 7 bases that match TRBD1. V was clipped by 3 bases and J by 4 bases; unmatched bases: 9. Germline-derived CDR1 and CDR2 are LNHDA and SQIVND (reference sequence). The CDR3 consists of 15 residues. The CDR3, as DNA: TGTGCCAGTAGTATTAGGACAGGACGTGGATACGAGCAGTACTTC. Translated: CASSIRTGRGYEQYF. Full variable domain (remainder filled in from reference TRBV19 and TRBJ2-7): DGGITQSPKYLFRKEGQNVTLSCEQNLNHDAMYWYRQDPGQGLRLIYYSQIVNDFQKGDIAEGYSVSREKKESFPLTVTSAQKNPTAFYLCASSIRTGRGYEQYFGPGTRLTVT.

The rearrangement links TRBV7-9 to TRBJ2-1, with 12 nucleotides matching TRBD2. Germline assignment: CDR1 SEHNR and CDR2 FQNEAQ (reference sequence). J was trimmed by 0 bases and V by 5 bases; bases with no gene match: 2. The CDR3 is 16 amino acids. The CDR3 DNA is TGTGCCAGCAGCGCGACTAGCGGGAGCTCCTACAATGAGCAGTTCTTC. Translation: CASSATSGSSYNEQFF.

The chain combines TRBV9 with TRBJ2-1; possible D gene TRBD2, 5 bases. The CDR3 length is 14 residues. Germline assignment: CDR1 SGDLS and CDR2 YYNGEE. V shed 0 bases and J shed 9 bases, with 13 bases lying between them. This CDR3 is CASSVGRLAGEQFF. Written as DNA, the CDR3 is TGTGCCAGCAGCGTAGGGCGGTTGGCGGGTGAGCAGTTCTTC.

With regard to this clone: At one end, the junction sequence differs from germline, possibly due to a read error. At the DNA level, this CDR3 is encoded by other sequences in the same sample as well. This sequence joins TRBV29-1 and TRBJ1-1; maybe TRBD1 (5 bases). The CDR3 totals 13 residues. The V gene's germline CDR1 is SQVTM and CDR2 ANQGSEA. The CDR3, as DNA: TGCAGCGTTGTCCAGGGTTCTAAAAGTGAAGCTTTTTTT. It yields the protein CSVVQGSKSEAFF.

The chain combines TRBV4-1 with TRBJ1-3; D is unresolved. V lost 4 bases, J lost 0 bases, and 10 bases lay in between. The CDR3 spans 15 residues. Germline V gives CDR1 MGHRA, CDR2 YSYEKL. The CDR3 loop is CASSRVGISGNTIYF. In DNA, the CDR3 is TGCGCCAGCAGCCGAGTCGGGATCTCTGGAAACACCATATATTTT.

The chain is built from TRBV6-5 and TRBJ2-7, with D tentatively TRBD2 (6 bases). Trimming stripped 2 bases from V and 2 bases from J, with 10 bases between. Germline V CDR1 and CDR2: MNHEY, SVGAGI. The CDR3 totals 14 residues. The CDR3 loop reads CASSYRLATYEQYF. In DNA form, the CDR3 reads TGTGCCAGCAGTTACAGGCTAGCGACCTACGAGCAGTACTTC.

The chain recombines TRBV9 with TRBJ2-2; 7 nucleotides match TRBD2. Germline CDR1 SGDLS, CDR2 YYNGEE. The CDR3 extends over 15 amino acids. Unmatched junction bases numbered 7, after V lost 4 bases and J lost 4 bases. The CDR3 DNA follows: TGTGCCAGCAGCATTACTAGCGCGGTCACCGGGGAGCTGTTTTTT. Encoded protein: CASSITSAVTGELFF.

V gene TRBV29-1 combines with J gene TRBJ2-7; weak D call: TRBD2 (6 bases). V was shortened by 8 bases and J by 3 bases, with 23 bases between the two germline ends. Germline CDR1 and CDR2: SQVTM and ANQGSEA. The CDR3 is 15 residues long. CDR3 in amino acids: CSYSGGGYNLYEQYF. CDR3 bases: TGCAGCTATAGTGGTGGGGGGTACAATCTCTACGAGCAGTACTTC.

This rearrangement joins TRBV13 to TRBJ2-1, with 7 positions matching TRBD2. V was pared by 5 bases and J by 2 bases, with 9 bases of the junction left unmatched. Per germline, CDR1 PRHDT and CDR2 FYEKMQ (reference sequence). CDR3 length: 16 amino acids. CDR3 amino acids: CASSPSGGSPYNEQFF. CDR3 DNA: TGTGCCAGCAGCCCCTCGGGCGGGAGCCCCTACAATGAGCAGTTCTTC.

The chain is built from TRBV7-9 and TRBJ2-3; 9 nucleotides line up with TRBD2. The V segment lost 3 bases and the J segment 2 bases; nucleotides outside the gene matches: 9. Germline V CDR1 and CDR2: SEHNR, FQNEAQ (reference sequence). The CDR3 length is 17 residues. The CDR3 spells CASSLGNSGSATDTQYF. As DNA, the CDR3 is TGTGCCAGCAGCTTGGGTAATAGCGGGAGTGCCACAGATACGCAGTATTTT.

V and J are TRBV6-5 and TRBJ2-5, with a weak D call TRBD2 (5 bases). CDR3 length: 15 residues. Germline CDR1 MNHEY, CDR2 SVGAGI. The V gene lost 4 bases and the J gene lost 2 bases, with 14 bases spanning the gap. The DNA of the CDR3 is TGTGCCAGCAGTTTTGGGCCAAGGGAGCAAGAGACCCAGTACTTC. Translation: CASSFGPREQETQYF.

The chain has TRBV7-2 and TRBJ1-5; TRBD1 is a possible D gene (6 bases). The CDR3 has 16 amino acids. CDR1 is SGHTA and CDR2 is FQGNSA in the germline V gene. Trimming removed 1 base at V and 4 bases at J, with 14 bases between. This chain's CDR3 is CASSLGGAGVNQPQHF. CDR3 sequence (DNA): TGTGCCAGCAGCTTAGGAGGGGCAGGGGTTAATCAGCCCCAGCATTTT.